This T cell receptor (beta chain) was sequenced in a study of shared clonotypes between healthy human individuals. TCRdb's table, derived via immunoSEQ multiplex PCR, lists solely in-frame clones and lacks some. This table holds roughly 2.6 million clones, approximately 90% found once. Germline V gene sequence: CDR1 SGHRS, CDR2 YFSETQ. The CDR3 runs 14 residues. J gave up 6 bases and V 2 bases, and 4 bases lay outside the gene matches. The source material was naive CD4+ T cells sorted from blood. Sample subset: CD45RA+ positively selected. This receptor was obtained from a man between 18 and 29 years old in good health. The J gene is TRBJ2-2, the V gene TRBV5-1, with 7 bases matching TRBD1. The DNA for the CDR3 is TGCGCCAGCAGCTTTCCGACAGGGTCCGGGGAGCTGTTTTTT. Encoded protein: CASSFPTGSGELFF.